One T cell receptor beta chain is described in this entry. The data belong to a study of blood T cell repertoires in COVID-19. Across the whole study: The United States, Italy and Spain supplied acute and convalescent COVID-19 samples.

Per the authors' pipeline: Cell counts per sample came from amplifying reference gene primers. TCRdb's copy holds only in-frame clones and misses some; the assay was immunoSEQ multiplex PCR. V, J and clone size were drawn from that table, and D and trimming were deduced from the DNA. This table holds over 200,000 clones, approximately 89% found once. The CDR3 runs 14 residues. The trim removed 1 base at V and 6 bases at J, leaving 5 bases unmatched. Germline values: CDR1 LGHDT, CDR2 YNNKEL (reference sequence). The J gene is TRBJ2-7, the V gene TRBV3-1 (or the pseudogene TRBV3-2), with 8 bases fitting TRBD2. The sequence was collected from a woman between 25 and 40 years old with acute COVID-19. Sequencing was performed on PBMCs or T cells enriched from blood (not recorded which). CDR3 in amino acids: CASSQGAGDFEQYF. In DNA form, the CDR3 reads TGTGCCAGCAGCCAAGGAGCGGGGGATTTCGAGCAGTACTTC.